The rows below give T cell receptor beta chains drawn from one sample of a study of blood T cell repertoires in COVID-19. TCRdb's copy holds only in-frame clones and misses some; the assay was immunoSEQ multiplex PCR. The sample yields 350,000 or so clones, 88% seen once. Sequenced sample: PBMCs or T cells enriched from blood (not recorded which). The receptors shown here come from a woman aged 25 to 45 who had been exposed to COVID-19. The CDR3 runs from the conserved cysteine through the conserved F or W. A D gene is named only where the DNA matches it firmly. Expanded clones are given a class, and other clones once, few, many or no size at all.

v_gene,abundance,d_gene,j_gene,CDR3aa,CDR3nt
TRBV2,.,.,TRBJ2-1,CASSDEFSSYNEQFF,TGTGCCAGCAGTGATGAATTCAGCTCCTACAATGAGCAGTTCTTC
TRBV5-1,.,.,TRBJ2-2,CASSLFGGDTGELFF,TGCGCCAGCAGCTTGTTCGGCGGGGACACCGGGGAGCTGTTTTTT
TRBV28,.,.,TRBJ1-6,CASRAGLGNSPLHF,TGTGCCAGCAGGGCGGGACTCGGGAATTCACCCCTCCACTTT
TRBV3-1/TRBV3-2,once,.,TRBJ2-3,CASSQDSADTQYF,TGTGCCAGCAGCCAAGATAGTGCAGATACGCAGTATTTT
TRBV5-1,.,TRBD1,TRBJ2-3,CASSLTGTGGTSTDTQYF,TGCGCCAGCAGCTTGACCGGGACAGGGGGTACTAGCACAGATACGCAGTATTTT
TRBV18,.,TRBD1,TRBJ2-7,CASSLQPGTGDHEQYF,TGTGCCAGCTCACTTCAGCCCGGGACAGGGGACCACGAGCAGTACTTC
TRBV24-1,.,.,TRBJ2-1,CATSVRGNEQFF,TGTGCCACTTCCGTCAGGGGCAATGAGCAGTTCTTC
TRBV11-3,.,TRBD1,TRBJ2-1,CASSLLGQGSSYNEQFF,TGTGCCAGCAGCTTACTCGGACAGGGAAGCTCCTACAATGAGCAGTTCTTC
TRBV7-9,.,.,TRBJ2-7,CASSPEYEQYF,TGTGCCAGCAGCCCTGAGTACGAGCAGTACTTC
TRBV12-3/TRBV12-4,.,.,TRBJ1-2,CASSFRGLYGYTF,TGTGCCAGCAGTTTCCGGGGACTCTATGGCTACACCTTC
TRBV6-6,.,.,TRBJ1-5,CASSYGANPPDQPQHF,TGTGCCAGCAGTTACGGGGCAAATCCTCCGGATCAGCCCCAGCATTTT
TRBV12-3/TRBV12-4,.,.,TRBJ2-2,CASKVRETGELFF,TGTGCCAGCAAAGTTCGGGAAACCGGGGAGCTGTTTTTT
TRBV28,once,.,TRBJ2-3,CASSLNRARTDTQYF,TGTGCCAGCAGTTTGAACAGGGCCCGAACCGATACGCAGTATTTT
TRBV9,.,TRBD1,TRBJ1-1,CASSEGNRGTEAFF,TGTGCCAGCAGCGAGGGGAACAGGGGGACTGAAGCTTTCTTT
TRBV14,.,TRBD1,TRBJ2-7,CASSRRDRVHEQYF,TGTGCCAGCAGCCGACGGGACAGGGTTCACGAGCAGTACTTC
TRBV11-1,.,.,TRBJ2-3,CASSFQGGLDTQYF,TGTGCCAGCAGCTTCCAGGGGGGCCTGGATACGCAGTATTTT
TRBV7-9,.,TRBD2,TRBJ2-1,CASSKARGLSYEQFF,TGTGCCAGCAGCAAAGCACGGGGACTATCATATGAGCAGTTCTTC
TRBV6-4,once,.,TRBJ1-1,CASSDGADRGEAFF,TGTGCCAGCAGTGACGGCGCTGACCGGGGTGAAGCTTTCTTT
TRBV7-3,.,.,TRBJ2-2,CASSLPLGGGSLSGELFF,TGTGCCAGCAGCTTACCCCTCGGGGGCGGGAGTCTTTCCGGGGAGCTGTTTTTT
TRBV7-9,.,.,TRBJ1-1,CASSSEAFF,TGTGCCAGCAGCTCAGAAGCTTTCTTT
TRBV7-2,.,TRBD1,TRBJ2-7,CASSPRDPGQGTWEQYF,TGTGCCAGCAGCCCTAGGGATCCGGGACAGGGGACGTGGGAGCAGTACTTC
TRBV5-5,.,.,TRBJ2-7,CASSFSSLGQGAEQYF,TGTGCCAGCAGCTTCAGCTCATTGGGGCAGGGTGCCGAGCAGTACTTC
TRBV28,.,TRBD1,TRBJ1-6,CASSWTGNGSPLHF,TGTGCCAGCAGTTGGACAGGGAATGGTTCACCCCTCCACTTT
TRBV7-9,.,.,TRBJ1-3,CASSPGSRNTIYF,TGTGCCAGCAGCCCGGGGTCTCGAAACACCATATATTTT